This T cell receptor beta chain was obtained from a study of blood T cells in healthy people across ages. This clonotype was counted a few times. Using a J-beta primer mix together with a sample-barcoded 5' primer, a second PCR was run for about 6 to 11 cycles. TCRdb fed the 5' RACE reads into MiXCR, producing one record per CDR3 protein. This table holds roughly 800,000 distinct CDR3 sequences, around 25% found once. CDR1 and CDR2 from the germline V gene are SGDLS and YYNGEE. This CDR3 contains 15 residues. V was pared by 4 bases and J by 4 bases, with 17 bases between. These sequences were also reported in another study, on T cells of mothers and their children.

V gene TRBV9 combines with J gene TRBJ1-2, with a tentative D call TRBD1 (6 bases). Sequenced sample: blood. The receptor was derived from a boy aged 5-17 years in good health. CDR3 loop: CASSPRGGASYGYTF. CDR3 bases: TGTGCCAGCAGCCCCCGAGGGGGGGCAAGCTATGGCTACACCTTC.